A single sample gave rise to the 20 T cell receptor beta chains below, sequenced in a study of blood T cell repertoires in COVID-19. Data came from immunoSEQ multiplex PCR; TCRdb stores just in-frame clones and leaves some out. The data contain around 360,000 clones, over 75% of them singletons. Sample: peripheral blood. The receptors come from a woman in her 30s with COVID-19, enrolled during active disease.

V is TRBV7-2 and J is TRBJ1-5; a weak D match, TRBD1 (5 bases). This CDR3 region has 15 residues. The V end lost 1 base, the J end lost 6 bases, and 13 bases lay between the germline ends. In germline, CDR1 is SGHTA, CDR2 FQGNSA. This CDR3 reads CASSLEGVTGQPQHF. The CDR3 DNA reads as TGTGCCAGCAGCTTAGAAGGGGTCACGGGTCAGCCCCAGCATTTT.

V gene TRBV4-2 combines with J gene TRBJ1-6; TRBD1 agrees at 7 bases. V gave up 7 bases and J gave up 10 bases; unmatched junction bases: 13. In germline, CDR1 is LGHNA, CDR2 YNFKEQ. CDR3 length: 15 residues. The CDR3 region has the DNA TGTGCCAGCACCGTCACAGGGGACTGGGGATCACCCCTCCACTTT. Residues: CASTVTGDWGSPLHF.

This clone was recorded once. J is TRBJ1-4 and V is TRBV29-1; D is perhaps TRBD1 (6 bases). The length of the CDR3 is 12 residues. Germline values: CDR1 SQVTM, CDR2 ANQGSEA. Trimming took off 5 bases at V and 12 bases at J, with 16 bases between the two ends. The chain's CDR3 is CSVRTAAYELFF. DNA for the CDR3: TGCAGCGTTCGGACAGCCGCCTACGAACTGTTTTTT.

This clone showed up just once. This chain connects TRBV6-2 or TRBV6-3 to TRBJ2-6; no clear D gene. CDR1 is MNHEY, CDR2 SVGEGT, per germline. The CDR3 totals 15 residues. V lost 2 bases and J lost 1, with 6 bases in between. CDR3 residues: CASSYPGSGANVLTF. CDR3 bases: TGTGCCAGCAGTTACCCCGGGTCTGGGGCCAACGTCCTGACTTTC.

The chain links TRBV24-1 to TRBJ1-2, with 10 bases that match TRBD1. Unmatched junction bases numbered 2, after V lost 2 bases and J lost 6 bases. CDR3 length: 14 amino acids. Germline-derived CDR1 and CDR2 are KGHDR and SFDVKD. The CDR3 region has the DNA TGTGCCACCAGTGATTCGACAGGGGGCGATGGCTACACCTTC. Protein sequence: CATSDSTGGDGYTF.

The rearrangement links TRBV29-1 to TRBJ2-3; D is perhaps TRBD2 (6 bases). The germline V gene has CDR1 SQVTM and CDR2 ANQGSEA. The CDR3 is 14 amino acids. Trimming pared 3 bases from V and 1 base from J, leaving 11 bases between. DNA for the CDR3: TGCAGCGTTGAGACGGGAGAGGGCACAGATACGCAGTATTTT. This gives the protein CSVETGEGTDTQYF.

This clone was counted once. The rearrangement joins TRBV5-5 to TRBJ1-5, with D unclear. Looked up from germline, CDR1 is SGHKS and CDR2 is YYEKEE (reference sequence). This CDR3 contains 16 residues. Deletions cut 4 bases from V and 0 bases from J, with 14 bases between. The chain's CDR3 is CASSPGFVYSNQPQHF. Here the CDR3 DNA reads TGTGCCAGCAGCCCGGGGTTCGTTTATAGCAATCAGCCCCAGCATTTT.

In its sample, this clone was seen once. The gene calls are TRBV7-9 and TRBJ1-1; a weak D match, TRBD1 (5 bases). CDR1 and CDR2 (germline): SEHNR, FQNEAQ (reference sequence). The CDR3 loop spans 13 amino acids. With 5 bases removed from V and 8 bases from J, the gap between germline ends came to 15 bases. In DNA form, the CDR3 reads TGTGCCAGCAGCCCCGACAGTCCTCGGGAAGCTTTCTTT. As protein: CASSPDSPREAFF.

This sequence joins TRBV4-1 and TRBJ1-1; TRBD1 agrees at 12 bases. The length of the CDR3 is 16 residues. With V trimmed by 3 bases and J by 4 bases, 6 bases remained unmatched. Germline-derived CDR1 and CDR2 are MGHRA and YSYEKL. Here the CDR3 reads CASSQGTGGRGTEAFF. For the CDR3, the DNA is TGCGCCAGCAGCCAGGGGACAGGGGGCCGGGGCACTGAAGCTTTCTTT.

The chain couples TRBV5-4 to TRBJ2-1; 14 bases line up with TRBD2. This CDR3 has 16 amino acids. V was pared by 4 bases and J by 5 bases, with 5 bases of the junction left unmatched. Germline CDR1 is SGHNT and CDR2 is YYREEE (reference sequence). The CDR3 reads CASSPRLAGGNNEQFF. The DNA for the CDR3 is TGTGCCAGCAGCCCAAGACTAGCGGGAGGGAACAATGAGCAGTTCTTC.

This chain connects TRBV7-9 to TRBJ2-5; TRBD2 agrees at 7 bases. Trimming cost V 3 bases and J 3 bases; bases outside gene matches: 7. This CDR3 has 15 residues. The germline V gene encodes CDR1 SEHNR and CDR2 FQNEAQ (reference sequence). The CDR3 bases are TGTGCCAGCAGCTTTTTGGCGGGAGTGGAAGAGACCCAGTACTTC. Protein sequence: CASSFLAGVEETQYF.

The gene calls are TRBV4-1 and TRBJ2-7; possible D gene TRBD2, 6 bases. Looked up from germline, CDR1 is MGHRA and CDR2 is YSYEKL. This CDR3 has 16 residues. Deletions cut 1 base from V and 0 bases from J, with 13 bases between. CDR3 DNA: TGCGCCAGCAGCCAAGTAGGGAGGAAGAGCTCCTACGAGCAGTACTTC. Translation: CASSQVGRKSSYEQYF.

V is TRBV24-1 and J is TRBJ2-3; 11 bases map to TRBD2. Losses at the gene ends were 4 bases for V and 3 bases for J; bases not matched to a gene: 14. This CDR3 is 19 amino acids long. Germline-derived CDR1 and CDR2 are KGHDR and SFDVKD. CDR3 bases: TGTGCCACCAGTGAACCTACTAGCGGGAGCGTCTCGGGAACAGATACGCAGTATTTT. This translates into CATSEPTSGSVSGTDTQYF.

J is TRBJ2-6 and V is TRBV5-6, with 12 bases fitting TRBD2. Looked up from germline, CDR1 is SGHDT and CDR2 is YYEEEE. The CDR3 spans 13 residues. V gave up 9 bases and J gave up 10 bases; unmatched junction bases: 5. CDR3 nucleotide sequence: TGTGCCACCGGACTAGCGGGACCTAACGTCCTGACTTTC. Residues: CATGLAGPNVLTF.

The chain has TRBV29-1 and TRBJ2-1, with a tentative D call TRBD2 (5 bases). V was trimmed by 7 bases and J by 4 bases, leaving 11 bases between them. The CDR3 runs to 12 residues. The V gene's germline CDR1 is SQVTM and CDR2 ANQGSEA. CDR3 bases: TGCAGCGCCCCGAGCGGTTACAATGAGCAGTTCTTC. Encoded protein: CSAPSGYNEQFF.

The chain has TRBV12-3 or TRBV12-4 and TRBJ2-7, with D uncertain. CDR3 length: 13 residues. V lost 4 bases to trimming and J lost 3 bases, with 10 bases between them. The CDR3 DNA sequence: TGTGCCAGCAGTTCCGCCTCAGGCTACGAGCAGTACTTC. This translates into CASSSASGYEQYF.

Here the CDR3 reads CASSLRGIGEKLFF. In DNA, the CDR3 is TGTGCCAGCAGCTTGAGGGGAATAGGTGAAAAACTGTTTTTT. The V and J genes are TRBV5-6 and TRBJ1-4; weak D call: TRBD1 (5 bases). The ends were cut back, 1 base at V and 7 bases at J, with 11 bases in the middle. Per germline, CDR1 SGHDT and CDR2 YYEEEE. The CDR3 loop spans 14 amino acids. The variable domain in full, with the rest retrieved from reference TRBV5-6 and TRBJ1-4, is DAGVTQSPTHLIKTRGQQVTLRCSPKSGHDTVSWYQQALGQGPQFIFQYYEEEERQRGNFPDRFSGHQFPNYSSELNVNALLLGDSALYLCASSLRGIGEKLFFGSGTQLSVL.

The chain uses TRBV3-1 (or the pseudogene TRBV3-2) and TRBJ1-1; D remains ambiguous. Germline V lookup: CDR1 LGHDT, CDR2 YNNKEL (reference sequence). The CDR3 is 12 residues long. Trimming removed 4 bases from V and 7 bases from J, with 10 bases in between. CDR3 bases: TGTGCCAGCAGCCGGGTGGAGGGTGAAGCTTTCTTT. It translates to CASSRVEGEAFF.

This chain links TRBV24-1 with TRBJ2-1; D perhaps matches TRBD1 (7 bases). The CDR3 extends over 15 amino acids. Trimming left V 4 bases short and J 6 bases short, with 15 bases between. CDR1 and CDR2 (germline): KGHDR, SFDVKD. CDR3 sequence: CATSDPDRRGNEQFF. CDR3 DNA sequence: TGTGCCACCAGTGACCCGGACAGGCGGGGCAATGAGCAGTTCTTC.

V usage is TRBV6-2 or TRBV6-3 and J usage is TRBJ2-5, with 11 bases identical to TRBD2. V trimming: 6 bases; J trimming: 5 bases; junction bases outside the gene matches: 8. Germline V gives CDR1 MNHEY, CDR2 SVGEGT. This CDR3 is 15 amino acids long. CDR3 in amino acids: CASSLGLAGGETQYF. The CDR3, as DNA: TGTGCCAGCAGCCTCGGGCTAGCGGGAGGTGAGACCCAGTACTTC.